Following are 20 T cell receptor beta chains from one sample sequenced in a study of regulatory and conventional T cells in RAG deficiency. Blood CD4+ CD25-low CD127-high conventional T cells supplied the genomic DNA template. Generated by immunoSEQ multiplex PCR, the TCRdb table keeps only in-frame clones and is missing some. The repertoire holds almost 35,000 clones, with 60% to 85% as singletons. Separately, the same data were catalogued under a study of regulatory T cells. Per that paper: Amplification used 52 TRBV primers and 13 TRBJ primers.

Sample: CD4+ effector T cells sorted from blood. These receptors all come from a human donor in good health.

The rearrangement joins TRBV7-9 to TRBJ1-1; D remains ambiguous. The CDR3 is made up of 13 amino acids. V lost 2 bases, J lost 3 bases, and 7 bases lay in between. Germline V CDR1 and CDR2: SEHNR, FQNEAQ (reference sequence). CDR3 in amino acids: CASSLLQDTEAFF. The CDR3 region has the DNA TGTGCCAGCAGCTTACTCCAGGACACTGAAGCTTTCTTT.

This clone showed up just a few times. The rearrangement links TRBV21-1 to TRBJ1-5; TRBD1 was called by the table and not checked on the DNA. TRBV21-1 is recorded as a pseudogene. The CDR3 length is 14 residues. In DNA, the CDR3 is TGTGCCAGCAGCAAACAAGACAGGGAGAAGCCCCAGCATTTT. This codes for CASSKQDREKPQHF.

V gene TRBV5-6 combines with J gene TRBJ2-5, with 7 bases that match TRBD1. Germline V gene lookup returns CDR1 SGHDT and CDR2 YYEEEE. V trimming: 2 bases; J trimming: 2 bases; junction bases outside the gene matches: 3. The CDR3 length is 14 residues. CDR3 in amino acids: CASSFGTVQETQYF. In DNA, the CDR3 is TGTGCCAGCAGCTTTGGGACAGTGCAAGAGACCCAGTACTTC.

This clone was found a few times. The chain carries TRBV7-2 and TRBJ2-2; D is unresolved. V gave up 1 base and J gave up 5 bases, with 11 bases separating them. The germline CDR1 and CDR2 sequences are SGHTA and FQGNSA. This CDR3 comprises 15 residues. In nucleotides, the CDR3 is TGTGCCAGCAGCTTAGTGGGGATCCGTACCGGGGAGCTGTTTTTT. Its protein product is CASSLVGIRTGELFF.

J is TRBJ1-6 and V is TRBV6-1; no clear D. V was trimmed by 1 base and J by 2 bases, leaving 9 bases between them. The CDR3 has 16 residues. In germline, CDR1 is MNHNS, CDR2 SASEGT. The CDR3 reads CASSEGIQAYNSPLHF. The CDR3 DNA is TGTGCCAGCAGTGAAGGAATACAAGCCTATAATTCACCCCTCCACTTT.

V and J are TRBV2 and TRBJ2-1; D is undetermined. The V gene's germline CDR1 is SNHLY and CDR2 FYNNEI. This CDR3 has 16 amino acids. V lost 3 bases, J lost 2 bases, and 14 bases lay in between. The CDR3 sequence is CASSEVLQDPYNEQFF. CDR3 sequence (DNA): TGTGCCAGCAGTGAGGTACTTCAGGACCCCTACAATGAGCAGTTCTTC.

The CDR3, as DNA: TGTGCCACCAGCAGAGTGCCGGGCAGGCCGAACACCGGGGAGCTGTTTTTT. Translating gives CATSRVPGRPNTGELFF. This chain uses TRBV15 with TRBJ2-2; D not resolved. The CDR3 is 17 amino acids. Trimming took 1 base from V and 0 from J, leaving 12 bases between them. Per germline, CDR1 LNHNV and CDR2 YYDKDF (reference sequence).

The V and J genes are TRBV10-3 and TRBJ1-2; tentative D call: TRBD1 (6 bases). The V end was cut by 2 bases, the J end by 4 bases, with 8 bases between. This CDR3 has 13 amino acids. CDR1 is ENHRY, CDR2 SYGVKD, per germline. CDR3 protein: CAISEKGGYGYTF. In nucleotides, the CDR3 is TGTGCCATCAGTGAGAAAGGGGGCTATGGCTACACCTTC.

This clone was seen once. DNA for the CDR3: TGTGCCAGCAGCTTAGAGAGGGGGCGCAGCACTGAAGCTTTCTTT. The encoded protein is CASSLERGRSTEAFF. The chain uses TRBV7-8 and TRBJ1-1; TRBD1 agrees at 7 bases. CDR3 length equals 15 residues. In germline, CDR1 is SGHVS, CDR2 FQNEAQ. V gave up 1 base and J gave up 4 bases; unmatched junction bases: 6.

V and J are TRBV6-6 and TRBJ1-3; 9 bases agree with TRBD1. The V gene end was trimmed by 0 bases and the J gene end by 3 bases; junction bases not matched to a gene: 0. The germline V gene encodes CDR1 MNHNY and CDR2 SVGAGI (reference sequence). The CDR3 consists of 15 residues. As DNA, the CDR3 is TGTGCCAGCAGTTACTCGACAGGGGGTGGAAACACCATATATTTT. Translating gives CASSYSTGGGNTIYF.

This chain uses TRBV6-6 with TRBJ1-1; D possibly corresponds to TRBD1 (6 bases). The V and J ends lost 4 bases and 4 bases respectively, with 16 bases between them. The germline CDR1 and CDR2 sequences are MNHNY and SVGAGI (reference sequence). CDR3 length equals 15 residues. CDR3 sequence (DNA): TGTGCCAGCAGTTCACAGGGAGTTTGGGGCACTGAAGCTTTCTTT. Translating gives CASSSQGVWGTEAFF.

In DNA form, the CDR3 reads TGTGCCAGCAAGGGCAGGACTAGAACTAATGAAAAACTGTTTTTT. Translation: CASKGRTRTNEKLFF. The chain has TRBV6-6 and TRBJ1-4; D is unresolved. The CDR3 is 15 amino acids. The V end was cut by 7 bases, the J end by 1 base, with 13 bases between. Germline-derived CDR1 and CDR2 are MNHNY and SVGAGI (reference sequence).

The CDR3 protein is CASSFPTGTGGNQPQHF. The CDR3 nucleotides read TGTGCCAGCAGTTTCCCCACAGGGACAGGGGGCAATCAGCCCCAGCATTTT. The chain recombines TRBV28 with TRBJ1-5, with TRBD1 matching 10 bases. Germline CDR1 is MDHEN and CDR2 is SYDVKM. The J segment lost 2 bases and the V segment lost 3 bases, leaving 7 bases of the junction unmatched. This CDR3 spans 17 amino acids.

The V and J genes are TRBV19 and TRBJ1-5; D is ambiguous. With 5 bases removed from V and 2 bases from J, the gap between germline ends came to 16 bases. The CDR3 is 16 residues long. Looked up from germline, CDR1 is LNHDA and CDR2 is SQIVND (reference sequence). CDR3 coding DNA: TGTGCCAGTAGTGCGCCGACACTATACGGCAATCAGCCCCAGCATTTT. This codes for CASSAPTLYGNQPQHF.

V is TRBV19 and J is TRBJ1-2, with a possible D match to TRBD1 (5 bases). Trimming pared 8 bases from V and 1 base from J, leaving 17 bases between. Germline lookup yields CDR1 LNHDA and CDR2 SQIVND (reference sequence). CDR3 size: 15 residues. The CDR3 nucleotides read TGTGCCAGTCGACCACAGGAGCTAGATAACTATGGCTACACCTTC. Protein sequence: CASRPQELDNYGYTF.

The chain is built from TRBV27 and TRBJ2-7, with 12 bases identical to TRBD1. Germline V lookup: CDR1 MNHEY, CDR2 SMNVEV (reference sequence). The CDR3 has 18 residues. V lost 5 bases to trimming and J lost 6 bases; unmatched junction nucleotides: 17. Here the CDR3 reads CASSARDRGPTPGSEQYF. The CDR3 nucleotides read TGTGCCAGCAGTGCCCGGGACAGGGGGCCCACCCCGGGGAGCGAGCAGTACTTC.

The rearrangement links TRBV6-5 to TRBJ1-6, with no clear D. V lost 2 bases and J 6 bases, leaving 11 bases between the germline ends. In germline, CDR1 is MNHEY, CDR2 SVGAGI. There are 15 residues in the CDR3. CDR3 nucleotide sequence: TGTGCCAGCAGTTACCTCAATCCTGGTAATTCACCCCTCCACTTT. Amino acids: CASSYLNPGNSPLHF.

This clone was seen a handful of times. The chain carries TRBV2 and TRBJ1-4; a weak D match, TRBD1 (5 bases). From germline, CDR1 is SNHLY and CDR2 FYNNEI. V lost 7 bases, J lost 4 bases, and 10 bases lay in between. This CDR3 spans 13 amino acids. The CDR3 sequence is CASTGRSNEKLFF. The CDR3 DNA is TGTGCCAGCACGGGACGGAGTAATGAAAAACTGTTTTTT.

In its sample, this clone was seen once. The chain is built from TRBV5-4 and TRBJ2-1; 7 nucleotides match TRBD2. This CDR3 comprises 17 residues. The V gene end was trimmed by 4 bases and the J gene end by 1 base; junction bases not matched to a gene: 11. Per germline, CDR1 SGHNT and CDR2 YYREEE (reference sequence). The CDR3 DNA reads as TGTGCCAGCAGCCCAGGGCGGGGGAGGGATTCCTACAATGAGCAGTTCTTC. Amino acids: CASSPGRGRDSYNEQFF.

CDR3 loop: CASSLSGEPYSNQPQHF. The DNA for the CDR3 is TGCGCCAGCAGCTTGTCTGGGGAGCCCTATAGCAATCAGCCCCAGCATTTT. This rearrangement joins TRBV5-1 to TRBJ1-5; D uncertain. Germline values: CDR1 SGHRS, CDR2 YFSETQ. The CDR3 runs 17 residues. Trimming pared 1 base from V and 0 bases from J, leaving 14 bases between.